These 17 T cell receptor beta chains came from one sample sequenced in a study of T cell responses to AZD1222 COVID-19 vaccine. Assay: immunoSEQ multiplex PCR; the TCRdb copy retains only in-frame clones and omits some. The sample shows roughly 150,000 clones, roughly nine tenths of them seen only once. Sequenced material: peripheral blood, taken 28 days after the second AZD1222 dose. The receptors stem from an adult who received the AZD1222 COVID-19 vaccine.

The chain employs TRBV14 and TRBJ1-2; D is unclear. The CDR3 runs 15 residues. CDR1 is SGHDN and CDR2 is FVKESK in the germline V gene. Trimming shortened V by 1 base and J by 4 bases, and 13 bases separated the two germline ends. This CDR3 reads CASSQVWGISYGYTF. As DNA, the CDR3 is TGTGCCAGCAGCCAAGTCTGGGGAATCTCCTATGGCTACACCTTC.

The rearrangement links TRBV2 to TRBJ1-2; tentatively, D is TRBD1 (5 bases). V was cut by 7 bases and J by 5 bases, with 14 bases left in between. CDR3 length: 13 residues. CDR1 and CDR2 (germline): SNHLY, FYNNEI. The CDR3 loop reads CASKKTVKYGYTF. CDR3 in DNA: TGTGCCAGCAAAAAGACAGTCAAGTATGGCTACACCTTC.

V usage is TRBV4-2 and J usage is TRBJ2-1; D remains unclear. There are 14 residues in the CDR3. V lost 1 base and J 8 bases, leaving 12 bases between the germline ends. The germline V gene has CDR1 LGHNA and CDR2 YNFKEQ. This CDR3 is CASSQAVTYDEQFF. The CDR3 nucleotides are TGTGCCAGCAGCCAAGCTGTGACTTACGATGAGCAGTTCTTC.

The chain has TRBV5-1 and TRBJ2-7, with a weak D call TRBD1 (6 bases). The CDR3 runs 14 residues. Germline V gene data show CDR1 as SGHRS and CDR2 as YFSETQ. Trimming shortened V by 0 bases and J by 6 bases, and 13 bases separated the two germline ends. The CDR3 sequence is CASSLEQGLGEQYF. The CDR3 nucleotides read TGCGCCAGCAGCTTGGAACAGGGTCTTGGCGAGCAGTACTTC.

CDR3 coding DNA: TGTGCCAGCACCCCGGGCCCTACCAATCAGCCCCAGCATTTT. Its protein product is CASTPGPTNQPQHF. The rearrangement joins TRBV6-2 or TRBV6-3 to TRBJ1-5; D remains unclear. CDR3 size: 14 residues. The germline V gene encodes CDR1 MNHEY and CDR2 SVGEGT. With 7 bases removed from V and 3 bases from J, the gap between germline ends came to 13 bases.

The rearrangement uses TRBV5-5 and TRBJ1-1; possible D gene TRBD1, 5 bases. The CDR3 extends over 13 amino acids. Germline CDR1 reads SGHKS; CDR2 reads YYEKEE (reference sequence). V was trimmed by 4 bases and J by 6 bases, leaving 13 bases between them. The CDR3 reads CASSRGVGAEAFF. CDR3 sequence (DNA): TGTGCCAGCAGCCGGGGGGTGGGCGCTGAAGCTTTCTTT. Full variable domain (rest looked up from reference TRBV5-5 and TRBJ1-1): DAGVTQSPTHLIKTRGQQVTLRCSPISGHKSVSWYQQVLGQGPQFIFQYYEKEERGRGNFPDRFSARQFPNYSSELNVNALLLGDSALYLCASSRGVGAEAFFGQGTRLTVV.

CDR3 in DNA: TGTGCCAGCAGCTTAGGCGGGCCCTTTACAGATACGCAGTATTTT. Its protein product is CASSLGGPFTDTQYF. The J gene is TRBJ2-3, the V gene TRBV7-3; TRBD2 is a possible D gene (5 bases). Trimming left V 2 bases short and J 3 bases short, with 12 bases between. The CDR3 contains 15 residues. Germline V CDR1 and CDR2: SGHTA, FQGTGA.

The chain couples TRBV6-6 to TRBJ2-1; D is possibly TRBD1 or TRBD2 (6 bases each). The CDR3 has 14 amino acids. Germline CDR1 and CDR2: MNHNY and SVGAGI (reference sequence). V lost 4 bases and J 6 bases, leaving 13 bases between the germline ends. CDR3 loop: CASSFEGGLNEQFF. CDR3 coding DNA: TGTGCCAGCAGTTTCGAGGGGGGCCTCAATGAGCAGTTCTTC.

The chain links TRBV20-1 to TRBJ1-4; possible D gene TRBD1, 5 bases. Deletions cut 3 bases from V and 2 bases from J, with 13 bases between. The germline V gene encodes CDR1 DFQATT and CDR2 SNEGSKA (reference sequence). CDR3 length: 15 residues. The CDR3, as DNA: TGCAGTGCTAGTGGTTGGGGGACCACTAATGAAAAACTGTTTTTT. As protein: CSASGWGTTNEKLFF.

The CDR3 here is CASSDQGQGKETQYF. The CDR3 DNA reads as TGTGCCAGCAGTGACCAGGGACAGGGGAAAGAGACCCAGTACTTC. The chain carries TRBV25-1 and TRBJ2-5; TRBD1 agrees at 10 bases. The CDR3 consists of 15 residues. Germline-derived CDR1 and CDR2 are MGHDK and SYGVNS. The ends lost 3 bases at V and 3 bases at J; junction bases unmatched: 4.

The chain carries TRBV7-9 and TRBJ2-3; 12 nucleotides match TRBD2. From germline, CDR1 is SEHNR and CDR2 FQNEAQ (reference sequence). The CDR3 runs to 16 residues. With V trimmed by 4 bases and J by 1 base, 3 bases remained unmatched. The CDR3 loop reads CASSWTSGIGTDTQYF. The DNA for the CDR3 is TGTGCCAGCAGCTGGACTAGCGGGATAGGCACAGATACGCAGTATTTT.

As for this clone: Other nucleotide sequences from this sample produce the same CDR3. The chain carries TRBV5-1 and TRBJ2-3; 10 bases match TRBD2. The CDR3 runs to 15 residues. Trimming took 0 bases from V and 3 from J; bases not matched to a gene: 1. Germline V lookup: CDR1 SGHRS, CDR2 YFSETQ. The CDR3 region has the DNA TGCGCCAGCAGCTTGGGGACTAGCGGAACAGATACGCAGTATTTT. Translating it yields CASSLGTSGTDTQYF.

The chain joins TRBV5-4 to TRBJ2-2; weak D call: TRBD2 (6 bases). Germline CDR1 SGHNT, CDR2 YYREEE (reference sequence). With 10 bases removed from V and 2 bases from J, the gap between germline ends came to 15 bases. This CDR3 region has 14 residues. Here the CDR3 DNA reads TGTGCCCATGCACGGGAGTATAACACCGGGGAGCTGTTTTTT. The encoded protein is CAHAREYNTGELFF.

This chain connects TRBV7-7 to TRBJ1-2; D might be TRBD1 (5 bases). CDR3 size: 16 residues. CDR1 SSHAT and CDR2 FNYEAQ come from the germline V gene (reference sequence). V was trimmed by 1 base and J by 5 bases, leaving 17 bases between them. The CDR3 reads CASSLDAPGSDYGYTF. CDR3 bases: TGTGCCAGCAGCTTAGACGCTCCAGGGAGTGATTATGGCTACACCTTC. Variable domain in full (rest from reference TRBV7-7 and TRBJ1-2): GAGVSQSPRYKVTKRGQDVTLRCDPISSHATLYWYQQALGQGPEFLTYFNYEAQPDKSGLPSDRFSAERPEGSISTLTIQRTEQRDSAMYRCASSLDAPGSDYGYTFGSGTRLTVV.

This clone was detected once. V and J are TRBV19 and TRBJ1-4, with 7 bases identical to TRBD1. This CDR3 region has 17 residues. Germline CDR1 reads LNHDA; CDR2 reads SQIVND (reference sequence). The V and J ends lost 0 bases and 4 bases, in that order; junction bases with no gene match: 8. CDR3 sequence (DNA): TGTGCCAGTAGTATAGAGGGGGACAGTTCTTTTAATGAAAAACTGTTTTTT. Its protein is CASSIEGDSSFNEKLFF.

The chain joins TRBV27 to TRBJ2-4; D is ambiguous. The CDR3 totals 13 residues. The germline V gene encodes CDR1 MNHEY and CDR2 SMNVEV (reference sequence). Trimming removed 6 bases from V and 2 bases from J, with 8 bases in between. Here the CDR3 DNA reads TGTGCCAGCAGGGATGATACCAAAAACATTCAGTACTTC. Translated, it gives CASRDDTKNIQYF.

The V call is TRBV7-2, the J call TRBJ2-3; TRBD1 matches at 8 bases. V was clipped by 1 base and J by 2 bases; unmatched bases: 5. Germline V gene lookup returns CDR1 SGHTA and CDR2 FQGNSA. CDR3 length: 16 residues. The DNA for the CDR3 is TGTGCCAGCAGCTTAGAACAGGGGGTTCTCACAGATACGCAGTATTTT. This translates into CASSLEQGVLTDTQYF.